These 28 T cell receptor beta chains came from one sample sequenced in a study of identical twins. Via MiXCR, TCRdb re-called the 5' RACE reads, giving one row per CDR3 protein. The repertoire consists of fewer than 650,000 distinct CDR3 sequences, with around 7.5% occurring once and the leading ten covering roughly 1.6%. The same sample was also studied in work on yellow fever vaccine responses in identical twins.

Sequencing input: PBMCs. The receptors originated from a woman aged 18 to 35 in good health.

This clonotype was observed a handful of times. The V gene is TRBV28, the J gene TRBJ2-7; weak D call: TRBD2 (6 bases). V lost 3 bases, J lost 7 bases, and 16 bases lay in between. The germline CDR1 and CDR2 sequences are MDHEN and SYDVKM. The CDR3 is made up of 14 amino acids. The CDR3 spells CASSFEGRRNEQYV. The CDR3 nucleotides are TGTGCCAGCAGTTTTGAGGGGAGGAGGAATGAGCAGTACGTC.

The V call is TRBV10-3, the J call TRBJ2-7; D is unclear. The V end was cut by 2 bases, the J end by 3 bases, with 5 bases between. The CDR3 spans 12 residues. Germline V gene sequence: CDR1 ENHRY, CDR2 SYGVKD. CDR3 nucleotides: TGTGCCATCAGTGAGGTGCACTACGAGCAGTACGTC. This gives the protein CAISEVHYEQYV.

This clonotype was detected ten times or more. The CDR3 nucleotides read TGCAGCGTTGTTGACAGGTTGCCCGAGCAGTTCTTC. Protein sequence: CSVVDRLPEQFF. The chain couples TRBV29-1 to TRBJ2-1; TRBD1 might be the D (6 bases). Germline values: CDR1 SQVTM, CDR2 ANQGSEA. Trimming stripped 4 bases from V and 10 bases from J, with 14 bases between. This CDR3 region has 12 residues.

This clonotype was detected many times. The chain uses TRBV5-5 and TRBJ1-1; 9 bases match TRBD1. There are 15 residues in the CDR3. V shed 2 bases and J 5 bases; nucleotides not matched to a gene: 7. Germline V gene data show CDR1 as SGHKS and CDR2 as YYEKEE (reference sequence). This CDR3 is CASSFHRGRGTEAFF. The CDR3 DNA follows: TGTGCCAGCAGCTTCCACAGGGGGCGCGGAACTGAAGCTTTCTTT.

This clonotype was seen a handful of times. The chain carries TRBV12-3 or TRBV12-4 and TRBJ2-7; D may match TRBD1 or TRBD2 (5 bases each). Trimming took off 5 bases at V and 2 bases at J, with 13 bases between the two ends. CDR3 length: 14 residues. In nucleotides, the CDR3 is TGTGCCAGCAGTCCTGGGGACGGGCCCTACGAGCAGTACGTC. Protein sequence: CASSPGDGPYEQYV.

The rearrangement uses TRBV2 and TRBJ2-3; 11 bases line up with TRBD2. Germline CDR1 SNHLY, CDR2 FYNNEI. V gave up 8 bases and J gave up 1 base; unmatched junction bases: 8. The CDR3 runs to 16 residues. DNA for the CDR3: TGTGCCAGCCCTAATGTGGGACTAGCGGGCACAGATACGCAGTATTTT. Translation: CASPNVGLAGTDTQYF.

This clonotype appeared many times. Germline and junction disagree at one end, which may indicate a read error. This rearrangement joins TRBV10-2 to TRBJ1-1; 8 nucleotides line up with TRBD1. CDR1 WSHSY and CDR2 SAAADI come from the germline V gene. This CDR3 spans 13 amino acids. DNA of the CDR3: TGTGCCAGCAGCGGACAGGGGAACACTGAAGCTTTCTTT. Amino acids: CASSGQGNTEAFF.

This clonotype was recorded at least ten times. The chain uses TRBV19 and TRBJ2-1; 9 bases agree with TRBD2. The CDR3 is 15 amino acids. CDR1 is LNHDA and CDR2 is SQIVND in the germline V gene (reference sequence). Losses at the gene ends were 4 bases for V and 5 bases for J; bases not matched to a gene: 6. The CDR3 here is CASSSKAGGHNEQFF. The CDR3 DNA reads TGTGCCAGTAGTAGTAAAGCGGGGGGACACAATGAGCAGTTCTTC.

The gene calls are TRBV5-6 and TRBJ1-2; D call uncertain. The V end lost 1 base, the J end lost 0 bases, and 13 bases lay between the germline ends. There are 16 residues in the CDR3. Germline lookup yields CDR1 SGHDT and CDR2 YYEEEE. The CDR3 reads CASSLMPNTANYGYTF. CDR3 in DNA: TGTGCCAGCAGCTTGATGCCGAATACGGCTAACTATGGCTACACCTTC.

This clonotype has a handful of counts. The chain joins TRBV5-1 to TRBJ2-5; no clear D. This CDR3 is built from 13 residues. V lost 2 bases and J lost 0, with 5 bases in between. Germline lookup yields CDR1 SGHRS and CDR2 YFSETQ. CDR3 sequence reads: CASSFDNQETQYF. The CDR3 coding sequence is TGCGCCAGCAGCTTCGATAACCAAGAGACCCAGTACTTC.

The rearrangement joins TRBV12-3 or TRBV12-4 to TRBJ2-5, with D hard to call. V lost 5 bases, J lost 1 base, and 11 bases lay in between. The CDR3 is made up of 14 amino acids. CDR3 sequence reads: CASSVVRTQETQYF. DNA for the CDR3: TGTGCCAGCAGTGTGGTGAGGACCCAAGAGACCCAGTACTTC.

This clonotype was seen repeatedly, ten times or more. This chain connects TRBV5-1 to TRBJ2-1; 7 positions match TRBD1. This CDR3 has 15 amino acids. V was pared by 4 bases and J by 1 base, with 5 bases of the junction left unmatched. Germline V gene data show CDR1 as SGHRS and CDR2 as YFSETQ. CDR3 in DNA: TGCGCCAGCAGCCCAACAGGGGTATCCTACAATGAGCAGTTCTTC. Amino acid sequence: CASSPTGVSYNEQFF.

This clonotype was observed many times. This rearrangement joins TRBV12-3 or TRBV12-4 to TRBJ2-5; 7 bases line up with TRBD2. The ends lost 11 bases at V and 2 bases at J; junction bases unmatched: 8. The CDR3 is 13 residues long. This CDR3 reads CASRTGLQETQYF. CDR3 sequence (DNA): TGTGCCTCGAGGACGGGACTACAAGAGACCCAGTACTTC.

This clonotype was observed a handful of times. The rearrangement joins TRBV6-2 or TRBV6-3 to TRBJ2-1; D uncertain. V was cut by 6 bases and J by 8 bases, with 14 bases left in between. The CDR3 consists of 13 residues. Germline CDR1 is MNHEY and CDR2 is SVGEGT. The CDR3 loop is CASRSNSRHEQFF. The CDR3, as DNA: TGTGCCAGCAGATCAAACTCCCGACATGAGCAGTTCTTC.

This clonotype was counted many times. The V and J genes are TRBV29-1 and TRBJ2-5; TRBD1 aligns across 9 bases. Germline V gene data show CDR1 as SQVTM and CDR2 as ANQGSEA. V lost 7 bases to trimming and J lost 4 bases; unmatched junction nucleotides: 7. The CDR3 length is 13 residues. The CDR3 bases are TGCAGCGCCCGGACAGGGGTAGGAGAGACCCAGTACTTC. It specifies CSARTGVGETQYF.

This clonotype has more than one count but fewer than ten. This sequence joins TRBV3-1 and TRBJ1-5, with D unclear. CDR1 is LGHDT, CDR2 YNNKEL, per germline (reference sequence). V dropped 0 bases and J dropped 4 bases, with 7 bases sitting between them. CDR3 size: 14 residues. The CDR3 is CASSQDLLNQPQHF. DNA of the CDR3: TGTGCCAGCAGCCAAGACCTCTTAAATCAGCCCCAGCATTTT.

In its sample, this clonotype was seen many times. The V call is TRBV12-3 or TRBV12-4, the J call TRBJ1-2; TRBD1 matches at 9 bases. Trimming took 6 bases from V and 5 from J; bases not matched to a gene: 4. The CDR3 has 13 residues. CDR3 region: CASRQGALYGYTF. The CDR3 DNA follows: TGTGCCAGCAGACAGGGGGCCTTGTATGGCTACACCTTC.

This chain connects TRBV7-3 to TRBJ2-1, with 9 bases lining up with TRBD2. Germline V CDR1 and CDR2: SGHTA, FQGTGA. J gave up 8 bases and V 8 bases, and 13 bases lay outside the gene matches. The CDR3 totals 15 residues. CDR3 nucleotide sequence: TGTGCCAGCTCGCCGAGCGGGAGGCTTACCGATGAGCAGTTCTTC. It codes for CASSPSGRLTDEQFF.

This clonotype has ten or more counts. The chain is built from TRBV20-1 and TRBJ2-1; TRBD2 might be the D (6 bases). The CDR3 length is 16 residues. CDR1 DFQATT and CDR2 SNEGSKA come from the germline V gene (reference sequence). V gave up 5 bases and J gave up 0 bases, with 17 bases separating them. In nucleotides, the CDR3 is TGCAGTGCTGGGGAGATGGGGAGGAGCTCCTACAATGAGCAGTTCTTC. Protein product: CSAGEMGRSSYNEQFF.

The CDR3 is CASSSDSRAKNTEAFF. The CDR3 DNA reads TGTGCCAGCAGCTCAGATTCTAGAGCTAAGAACACTGAAGCTTTCTTT. The chain has TRBV11-2 and TRBJ1-1; D call uncertain. CDR1 is SGHAT, CDR2 FQNNGV, per germline. The CDR3 runs to 16 residues. The V gene lost 4 bases and the J gene lost 1 base, with 16 bases spanning the gap.

The rearrangement uses TRBV7-9 and TRBJ2-6; the match to TRBD1 covers 7 bases. CDR3 length: 16 amino acids. The V gene end was trimmed by 4 bases and the J gene end by 3 bases; junction bases not matched to a gene: 6. Germline V gives CDR1 SEHNR, CDR2 FQNEAQ (reference sequence). CDR3 protein: CASSSDRSFGANVLTF. CDR3 coding DNA: TGTGCCAGCAGCTCGGACAGGAGCTTTGGGGCCAACGTCCTGACTTTC.

This clonotype has a count of ten or more. The chain combines TRBV4-1 with TRBJ1-4; TRBD1 agrees at 7 bases. The J segment lost 3 bases and the V segment lost 3 bases, leaving 4 bases of the junction unmatched. The CDR3 is 15 amino acids. The germline V gene has CDR1 MGHRA and CDR2 YSYEKL. The CDR3 DNA reads TGCGCCAGCAGCCAGGATCAGGGGGCTAATGAAAAACTGTTTTTT. Translated: CASSQDQGANEKLFF.

This chain uses TRBV7-2 with TRBJ2-1, with 7 bases that match TRBD2. V lost 5 bases and J lost 2; bases outside the gene matches: 12. The germline CDR1 and CDR2 sequences are SGHTA and FQGNSA. CDR3 length: 17 residues. CDR3 nucleotide sequence: TGTGCCAGCAGCCAACGACCTAGCGGTCTAACCTACAATGAGCAGTTCTTC. Translated, it gives CASSQRPSGLTYNEQFF.

The sample holds a few counts of this clonotype. V is TRBV7-9 and J is TRBJ1-3, with D maybe TRBD1 (6 bases). The CDR3 runs to 15 residues. Germline V gene lookup returns CDR1 SEHNR and CDR2 FQNEAQ (reference sequence). Trimming shortened V by 4 bases and J by 2 bases, and 12 bases separated the two germline ends. CDR3 sequence reads: CASSSPGVAGNTIYF. In nucleotides, the CDR3 is TGTGCCAGCAGCTCTCCAGGGGTTGCTGGAAACACCATATATTTT.

This clonotype was detected only a few times. The rearrangement uses TRBV14 and TRBJ2-1, with D tentatively TRBD1 or TRBD2 (6 bases each). The CDR3 totals 14 residues. Germline V gene data show CDR1 as SGHDN and CDR2 as FVKESK. The ends were cut back, 4 bases at V and 9 bases at J, with 16 bases in the middle. CDR3 loop: CASSPVGGRSEQFF. The CDR3 bases are TGTGCCAGCAGCCCGGTTGGGGGGCGCAGTGAGCAGTTCTTC.

This clonotype came up many times. This chain links TRBV2 with TRBJ1-2; 7 nucleotides match TRBD1. The germline gives CDR1 SNHLY, CDR2 FYNNEI. J gave up 0 bases and V 6 bases, and 13 bases lay outside the gene matches. The CDR3 loop spans 17 amino acids. The CDR3 loop is CASRAYPGQVANYGYTF. In nucleotides, the CDR3 is TGTGCCAGCAGAGCATATCCTGGACAGGTAGCTAACTATGGCTACACCTTC.

This clonotype was counted between two and nine times. The CDR3, as DNA: TGTGCCAGCAGCTTAGCAGGGGCTAGCGGGAGGGACGAGCAGTACTTC. It is translated as CASSLAGASGRDEQYF. The V gene is TRBV7-8, the J gene TRBJ2-7; 12 positions match TRBD2. CDR1 is SGHVS and CDR2 is FQNEAQ in the germline V gene. V shed 0 bases, J shed 5 bases, and the junction held 5 bases outside the gene matches. This CDR3 region has 16 residues.

The chain recombines TRBV7-6 with TRBJ2-1; 9 bases fit TRBD2. J gave up 2 bases and V 5 bases, and 7 bases lay outside the gene matches. Germline values: CDR1 SGHVS, CDR2 FNYEAQ. This CDR3 is built from 16 residues. The CDR3 protein is CASSPGTSSPYNEQFF. The CDR3, as DNA: TGTGCCAGCAGCCCCGGGACTAGCAGTCCCTACAATGAGCAGTTCTTC.